This T cell receptor beta chain came from a study of blood T cell repertoires in COVID-19. Overall study: In each case, the material was cDNA or gDNA derived from T cells, B-cell-depleted T cells, or PBMCs.

Libraries were prepared by immunoSEQ multiplex PCR; TCRdb keeps only in-frame clonotypes and omits some of them. The table has around 40,000 clones, about 90% seen once. The CDR3 has 15 residues. V lost 5 bases and J lost 3, with 16 bases in between. Germline V CDR1 and CDR2: LNHDA, SQIVND (reference sequence). V usage is TRBV19 and J usage is TRBJ1-2; D remains unclear. Sequenced material: peripheral blood. This clonotype originated in a human donor in a cohort sampled during active COVID-19. In nucleotides, the CDR3 is TGTGCCAGTAGTCCCGGTGGGCCCTATGACTATGGCTACACCTTC. Amino acids: CASSPGGPYDYGYTF.